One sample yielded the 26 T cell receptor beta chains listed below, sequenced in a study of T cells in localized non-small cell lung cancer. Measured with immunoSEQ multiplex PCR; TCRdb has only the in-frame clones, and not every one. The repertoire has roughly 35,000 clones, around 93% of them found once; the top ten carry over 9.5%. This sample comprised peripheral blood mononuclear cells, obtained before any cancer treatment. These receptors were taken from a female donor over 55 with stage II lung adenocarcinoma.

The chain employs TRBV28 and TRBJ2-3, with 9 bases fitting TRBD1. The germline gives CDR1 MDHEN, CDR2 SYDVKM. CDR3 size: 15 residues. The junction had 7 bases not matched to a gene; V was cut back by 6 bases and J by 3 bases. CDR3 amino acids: CASRPGTGLTDTQYF. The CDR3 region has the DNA TGTGCCAGCAGACCCGGGACAGGGTTAACAGATACGCAGTATTTT.

The CDR3 loop is CASGDGYDDEQYF. The CDR3 nucleotides are TGTGCTAGTGGAGACGGTTACGATGACGAGCAGTACTTC. The chain links TRBV12-5 to TRBJ2-7, with D unclear. V shed 6 bases and J shed 5 bases, with 14 bases lying between them. Germline V CDR1 and CDR2: LGHNT, FRNRAP. CDR3 size: 13 residues. The whole variable domain, filled in from reference TRBV12-5 and TRBJ2-7, reads DARVTQTPRHKVTEMGQEVTMRCQPILGHNTVFWYRQTMMQGLELLAYFRNRAPLDDSGMPKDRFSAEMPDATLATLKIQPSEPRDSAVYFCASGDGYDDEQYFGPGTRLTVT.

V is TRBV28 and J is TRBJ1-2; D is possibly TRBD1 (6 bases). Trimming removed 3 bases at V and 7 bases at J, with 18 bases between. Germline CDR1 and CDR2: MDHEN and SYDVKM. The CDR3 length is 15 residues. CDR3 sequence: CASSFRGRGEGGYTF. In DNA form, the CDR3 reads TGTGCCAGCAGTTTCCGCGGGAGGGGGGAAGGTGGCTACACCTTC.

CDR3 nucleotides: TGCGCCAGCAGCGCTGGACAGGGTTCAACCGGGGAGCTGTTTTTT. It codes for CASSAGQGSTGELFF. The chain is built from TRBV5-1 and TRBJ2-2; 8 bases are shared with TRBD1. V lost 4 bases and J lost 5; bases outside the gene matches: 7. This CDR3 has 15 residues. The germline gives CDR1 SGHRS, CDR2 YFSETQ.

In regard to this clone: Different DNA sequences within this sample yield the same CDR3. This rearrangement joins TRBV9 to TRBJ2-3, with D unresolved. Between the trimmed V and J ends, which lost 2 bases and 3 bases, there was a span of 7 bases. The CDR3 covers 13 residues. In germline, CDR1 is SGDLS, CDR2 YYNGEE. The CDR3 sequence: CASSVVATDTQYF. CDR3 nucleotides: TGTGCCAGCAGCGTGGTTGCTACAGATACGCAGTATTTT.

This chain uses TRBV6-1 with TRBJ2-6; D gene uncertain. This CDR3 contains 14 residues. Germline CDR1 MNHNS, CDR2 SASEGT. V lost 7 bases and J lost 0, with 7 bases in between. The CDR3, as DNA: TGTGCCAGCAAGAAGGGCTCTGGGGCCAACGTCCTGACTTTC. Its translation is CASKKGSGANVLTF.

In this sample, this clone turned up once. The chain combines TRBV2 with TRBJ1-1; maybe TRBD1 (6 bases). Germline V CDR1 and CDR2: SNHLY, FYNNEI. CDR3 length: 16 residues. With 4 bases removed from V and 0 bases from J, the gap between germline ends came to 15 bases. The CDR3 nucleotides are TGTGCCAGCAGTGTTAGTAGGGGGGGGATGAACACTGAAGCTTTCTTT. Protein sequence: CASSVSRGGMNTEAFF.

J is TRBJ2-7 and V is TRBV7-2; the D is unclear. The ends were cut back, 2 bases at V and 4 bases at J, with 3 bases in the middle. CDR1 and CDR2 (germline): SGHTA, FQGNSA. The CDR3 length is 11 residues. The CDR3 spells CASSLRYEQYF. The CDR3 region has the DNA TGTGCCAGCAGCTTACGATACGAGCAGTACTTC.

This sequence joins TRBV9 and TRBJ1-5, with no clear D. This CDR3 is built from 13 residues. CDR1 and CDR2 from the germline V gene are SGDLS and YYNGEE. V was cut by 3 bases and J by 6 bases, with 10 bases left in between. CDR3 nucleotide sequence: TGTGCCAGCAGCGGGGGAGGTGTTCAGCCCCAGCATTTT. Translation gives CASSGGGVQPQHF.

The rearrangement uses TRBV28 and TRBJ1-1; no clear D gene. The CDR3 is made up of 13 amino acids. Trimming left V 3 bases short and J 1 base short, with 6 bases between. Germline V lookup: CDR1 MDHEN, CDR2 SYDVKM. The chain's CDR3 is CASSFGRNTEAFF. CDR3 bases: TGTGCCAGCAGTTTCGGACGGAACACTGAAGCTTTCTTT.

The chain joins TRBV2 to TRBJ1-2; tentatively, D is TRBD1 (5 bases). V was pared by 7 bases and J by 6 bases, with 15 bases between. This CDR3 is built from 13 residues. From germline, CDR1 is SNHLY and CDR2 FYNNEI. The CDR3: CASIGREGDGYTF. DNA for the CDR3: TGTGCCAGCATCGGCAGGGAAGGCGATGGCTACACCTTC. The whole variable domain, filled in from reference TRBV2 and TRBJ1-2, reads EPEVTQTPSHQVTQMGQEVILRCVPISNHLYFYWYRQILGQKVEFLVSFYNNEISEKSEIFDDQFSVERPDGSNFTLKIRSTKLEDSAMYFCASIGREGDGYTFGSGTRLTVV.

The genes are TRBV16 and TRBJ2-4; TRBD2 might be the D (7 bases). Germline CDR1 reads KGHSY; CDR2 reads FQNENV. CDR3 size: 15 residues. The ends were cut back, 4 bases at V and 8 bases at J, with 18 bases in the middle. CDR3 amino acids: CASSPPGGLGDIQYF. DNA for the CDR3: TGTGCCAGCAGCCCCCCGGGGGGCTTAGGAGACATTCAGTACTTC. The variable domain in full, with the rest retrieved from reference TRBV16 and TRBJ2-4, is GEEVAQTPKHLVRGEGQKAKLYCAPIKGHSYVFWYQQVLKNEFKFLISFQNENVFDETGMPKERFSAKCLPNSPCSLEIQATKLEDSAVYFCASSPPGGLGDIQYFGAGTRLSVL.

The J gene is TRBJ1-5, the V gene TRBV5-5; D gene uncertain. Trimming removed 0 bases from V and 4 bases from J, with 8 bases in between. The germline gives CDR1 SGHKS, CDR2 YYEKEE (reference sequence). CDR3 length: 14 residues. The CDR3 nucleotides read TGTGCCAGCAGCTTGGCGGACGGTAATCAGCCCCAGCATTTT. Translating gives CASSLADGNQPQHF.

CDR3 region: CASSTQGSYNSPLHF. In DNA, the CDR3 is TGTGCCAGCAGTACCCAGGGGTCCTATAATTCACCCCTCCACTTT. The rearrangement uses TRBV6-5 and TRBJ1-6; D possibly corresponds to TRBD1 (6 bases). Germline-derived CDR1 and CDR2 are MNHEY and SVGAGI. The CDR3 has 15 residues. Trimming removed 5 bases from V and 1 base from J, with 9 bases in between.

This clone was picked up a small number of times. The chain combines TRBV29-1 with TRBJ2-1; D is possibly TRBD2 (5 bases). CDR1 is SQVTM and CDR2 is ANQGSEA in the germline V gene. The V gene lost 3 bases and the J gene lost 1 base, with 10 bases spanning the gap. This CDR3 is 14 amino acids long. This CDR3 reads CSVEGSGSYNEQFF. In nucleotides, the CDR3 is TGCAGCGTTGAGGGGAGCGGTTCCTACAATGAGCAGTTCTTC.

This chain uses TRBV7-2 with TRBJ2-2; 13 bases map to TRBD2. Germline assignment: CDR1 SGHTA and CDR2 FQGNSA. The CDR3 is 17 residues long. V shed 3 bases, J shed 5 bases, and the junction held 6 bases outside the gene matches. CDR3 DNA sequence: TGTGCCAGCAGCTTCGCCGGGACTAGCGGGGTGACCGGGGAGCTGTTTTTT. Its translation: CASSFAGTSGVTGELFF.

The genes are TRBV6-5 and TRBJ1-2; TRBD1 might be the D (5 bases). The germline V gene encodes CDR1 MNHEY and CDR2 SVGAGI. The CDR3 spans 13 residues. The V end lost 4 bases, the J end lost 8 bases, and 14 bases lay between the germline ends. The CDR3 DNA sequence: TGTGCCAGCAGTTCGGCCGGGACCGGGGGCTACACCTTC. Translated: CASSSAGTGGYTF.

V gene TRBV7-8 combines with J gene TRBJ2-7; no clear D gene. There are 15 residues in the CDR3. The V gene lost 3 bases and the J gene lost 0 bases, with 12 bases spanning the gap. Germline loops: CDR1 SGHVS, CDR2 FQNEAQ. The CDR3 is CASSLDELSSYEQYF. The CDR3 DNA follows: TGTGCCAGCAGCTTGGACGAGCTCAGCTCCTACGAGCAGTACTTC. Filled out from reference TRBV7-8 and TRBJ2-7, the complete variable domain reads GAGVSQSPRYKVAKRGQDVALRCDPISGHVSLFWYQQALGQGPEFLTYFQNEAQLDKSGLPSDRFFAERPEGSVSTLKIQRTQQEDSAVYLCASSLDELSSYEQYFGPGTRLTVT.

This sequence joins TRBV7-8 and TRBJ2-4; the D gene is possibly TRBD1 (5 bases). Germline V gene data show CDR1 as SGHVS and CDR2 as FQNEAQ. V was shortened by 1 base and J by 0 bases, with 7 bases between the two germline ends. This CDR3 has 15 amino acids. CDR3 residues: CASSLETGAKNIQYF. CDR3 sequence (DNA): TGTGCCAGCAGCTTAGAAACAGGAGCCAAAAACATTCAGTACTTC. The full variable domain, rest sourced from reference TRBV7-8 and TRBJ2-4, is GAGVSQSPRYKVAKRGQDVALRCDPISGHVSLFWYQQALGQGPEFLTYFQNEAQLDKSGLPSDRFFAERPEGSVSTLKIQRTQQEDSAVYLCASSLETGAKNIQYFGAGTRLSVL.

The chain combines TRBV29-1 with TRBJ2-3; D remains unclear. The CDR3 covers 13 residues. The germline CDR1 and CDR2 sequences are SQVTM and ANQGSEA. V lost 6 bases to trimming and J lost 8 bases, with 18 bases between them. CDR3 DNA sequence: TGCAGCGTCCGTTACCCGACCTCTGGTACGCAGTATTTT. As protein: CSVRYPTSGTQYF.

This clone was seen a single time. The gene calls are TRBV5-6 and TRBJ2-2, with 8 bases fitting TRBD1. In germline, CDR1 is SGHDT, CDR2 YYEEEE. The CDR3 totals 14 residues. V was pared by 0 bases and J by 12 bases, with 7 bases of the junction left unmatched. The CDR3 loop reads CASSLEPDRVKLFF. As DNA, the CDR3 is TGTGCCAGCAGCTTGGAACCGGACAGGGTGAAGCTGTTTTTT.

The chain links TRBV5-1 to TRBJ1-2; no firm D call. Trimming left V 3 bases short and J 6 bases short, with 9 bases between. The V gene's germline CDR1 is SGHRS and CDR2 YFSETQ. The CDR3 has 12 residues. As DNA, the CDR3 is TGCGCCAGCAGCTACGCAAACGATGGCTACACCTTC. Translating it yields CASSYANDGYTF.

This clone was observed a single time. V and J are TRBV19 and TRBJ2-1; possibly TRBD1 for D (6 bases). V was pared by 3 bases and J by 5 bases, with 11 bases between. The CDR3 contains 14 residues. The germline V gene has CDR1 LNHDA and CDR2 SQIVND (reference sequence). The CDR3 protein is CASSIQGSNNEQFF. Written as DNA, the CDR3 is TGTGCCAGTAGTATCCAGGGGTCTAACAATGAGCAGTTCTTC.

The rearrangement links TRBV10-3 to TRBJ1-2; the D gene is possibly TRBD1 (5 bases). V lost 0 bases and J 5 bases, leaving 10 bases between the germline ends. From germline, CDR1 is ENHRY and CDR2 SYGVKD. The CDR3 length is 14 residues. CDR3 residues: CAISESRTMYGYTF. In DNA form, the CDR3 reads TGTGCCATCAGTGAGTCTAGGACAATGTATGGCTACACCTTC.

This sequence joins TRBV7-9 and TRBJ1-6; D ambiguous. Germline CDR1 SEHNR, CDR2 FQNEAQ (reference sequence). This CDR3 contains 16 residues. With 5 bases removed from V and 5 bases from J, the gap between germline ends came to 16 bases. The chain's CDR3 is CASSGPPQINNSPLHF. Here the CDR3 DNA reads TGTGCCAGCAGCGGGCCACCTCAAATCAATAATTCACCCCTCCACTTT.

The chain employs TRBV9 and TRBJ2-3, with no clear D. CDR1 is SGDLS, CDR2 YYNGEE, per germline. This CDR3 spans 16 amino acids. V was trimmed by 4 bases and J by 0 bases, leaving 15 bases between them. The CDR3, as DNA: TGTGCCAGCAGCCCCCACGAAGGATCGAGCACAGATACGCAGTATTTT. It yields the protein CASSPHEGSSTDTQYF.